This TCR beta chain emerged from a study of CD8+ T cells in alopecia areata. This clone was seen only a few times. The CDR3 runs 14 residues. The V end lost 8 bases, the J end lost 2 bases, and 16 bases lay between the germline ends. Germline assignment: CDR1 MNHEY and CDR2 SMNVEV (reference sequence). Treatment: oral pan-JAK inhibitor, 5-10 mg twice daily. RNA was isolated and reverse transcribed to cDNA, the sequencing template. Sequencing used immunoSEQ multiplex PCR; TCRdb keeps in-frame clones, though not all of them. The sample lists under 350,000 clones, about three fifths seen once, with about 1.7% in the top ten.

The clonotype was recovered from a human donor with alopecia areata. The genes are TRBV27 and TRBJ2-7; TRBD1 might be the D (6 bases). Specimen: CD4+ T cells sorted from blood, collected at week 24, from a patient treated with tofacitinib. The CDR3 nucleotides read TGTGCCAGCTGGACCCCGACAGGCACCTACGAGCAGTACTTC. Translating it yields CASWTPTGTYEQYF.